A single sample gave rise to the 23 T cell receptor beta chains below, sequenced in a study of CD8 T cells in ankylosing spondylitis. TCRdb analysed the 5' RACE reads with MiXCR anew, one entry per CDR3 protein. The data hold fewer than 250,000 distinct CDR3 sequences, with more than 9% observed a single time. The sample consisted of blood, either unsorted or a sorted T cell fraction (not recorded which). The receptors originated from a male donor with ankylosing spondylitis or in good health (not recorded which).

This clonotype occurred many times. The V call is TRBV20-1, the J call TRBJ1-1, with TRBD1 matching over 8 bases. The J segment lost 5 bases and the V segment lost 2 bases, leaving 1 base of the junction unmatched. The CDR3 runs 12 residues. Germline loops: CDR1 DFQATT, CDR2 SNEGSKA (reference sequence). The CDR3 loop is CSARQGATEAFF. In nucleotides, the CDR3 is TGCAGTGCTAGACAGGGGGCAACTGAAGCTTTCTTT.

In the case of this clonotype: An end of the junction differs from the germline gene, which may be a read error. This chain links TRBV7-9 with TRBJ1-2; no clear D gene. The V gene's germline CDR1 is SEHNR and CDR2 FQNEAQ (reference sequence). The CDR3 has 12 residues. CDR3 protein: CASSPTNCGYTF. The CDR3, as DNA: TGTGCCAGCAGCCCGACTAACTGTGGCTACACCTTC.

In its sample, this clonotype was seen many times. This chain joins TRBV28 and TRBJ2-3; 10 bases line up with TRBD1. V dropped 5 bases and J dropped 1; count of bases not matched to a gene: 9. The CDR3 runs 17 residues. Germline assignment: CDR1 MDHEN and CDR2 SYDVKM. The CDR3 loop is CASSRDRGPQGTDTQYF. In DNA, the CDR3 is TGTGCCAGCAGTAGGGACAGGGGCCCGCAAGGCACAGATACGCAGTATTTT.

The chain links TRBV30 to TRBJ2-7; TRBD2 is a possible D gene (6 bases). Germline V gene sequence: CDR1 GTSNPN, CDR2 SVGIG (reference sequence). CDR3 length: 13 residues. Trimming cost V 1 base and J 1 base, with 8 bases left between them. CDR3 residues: CAWSGGVSYEQYF. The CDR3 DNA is TGTGCCTGGAGTGGCGGGGTTTCCTACGAGCAGTACTTC. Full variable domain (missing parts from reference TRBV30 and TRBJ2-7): SQTIHQWPATLVQPVGSPLSLECTVEGTSNPNLYWYRQAAGRGLQLLFYSVGIGQISSEVPQNLSASRPQDRQFILSSKKLLLSDSGFYLCAWSGGVSYEQYFGPGTRLTVT.

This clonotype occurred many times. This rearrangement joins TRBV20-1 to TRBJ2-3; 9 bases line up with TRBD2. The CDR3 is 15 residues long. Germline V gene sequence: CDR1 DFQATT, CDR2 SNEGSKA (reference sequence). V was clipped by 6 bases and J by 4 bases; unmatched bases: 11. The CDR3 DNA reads TGCAGTGCCGAACTTAGCGGGAGTGGCGCAGATACGCAGTATTTT. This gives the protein CSAELSGSGADTQYF.

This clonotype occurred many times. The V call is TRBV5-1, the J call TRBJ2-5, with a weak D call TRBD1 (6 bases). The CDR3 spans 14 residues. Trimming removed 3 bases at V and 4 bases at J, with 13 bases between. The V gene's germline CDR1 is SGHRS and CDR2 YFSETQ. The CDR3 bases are TGCGCCAGCAGCTCACAGGGATTAGGAGAGACCCAGTACTTC. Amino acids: CASSSQGLGETQYF.

CDR3 loop: CATSPGLAGGTWSTDTQYF. The DNA for the CDR3 is TGTGCCACCAGCCCGGGACTAGCGGGAGGTACCTGGAGCACAGATACGCAGTATTTT. The chain carries TRBV24-1 and TRBJ2-3; 15 bases match TRBD2. The V gene's germline CDR1 is KGHDR and CDR2 SFDVKD. CDR3 length: 19 residues. With V trimmed by 7 bases and J by 0 bases, 10 bases remained unmatched.

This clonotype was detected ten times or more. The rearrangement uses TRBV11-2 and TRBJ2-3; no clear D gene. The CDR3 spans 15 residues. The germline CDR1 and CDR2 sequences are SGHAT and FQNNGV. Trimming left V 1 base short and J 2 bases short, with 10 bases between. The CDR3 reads CASSLGGGYTDTQYF. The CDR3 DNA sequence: TGTGCCAGCAGCTTAGGTGGCGGCTACACAGATACGCAGTATTTT. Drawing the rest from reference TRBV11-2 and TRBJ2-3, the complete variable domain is EAGVAQSPRYKIIEKRQSVAFWCNPISGHATLYWYQQILGQGPKLLIQFQNNGVVDDSQLPKDRFSAERLKGVDSTLKIQPAKLEDSAVYLCASSLGGGYTDTQYFGPGTRLTVL.

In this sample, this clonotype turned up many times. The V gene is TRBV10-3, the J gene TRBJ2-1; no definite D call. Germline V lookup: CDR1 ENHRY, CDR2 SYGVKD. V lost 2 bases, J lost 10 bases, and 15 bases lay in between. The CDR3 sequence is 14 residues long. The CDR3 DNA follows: TGTGCCATCAGTGAGCCCAACGGTCCATCCGAGCAGTTCTTC. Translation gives CAISEPNGPSEQFF.

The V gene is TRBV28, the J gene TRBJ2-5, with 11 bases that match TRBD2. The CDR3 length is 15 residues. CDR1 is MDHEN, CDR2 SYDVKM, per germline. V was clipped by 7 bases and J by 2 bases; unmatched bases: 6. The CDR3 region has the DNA TGTGCCAGCACCCTGGGGACTAGCGGTCAAGAGACCCAGTACTTC. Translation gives CASTLGTSGQETQYF. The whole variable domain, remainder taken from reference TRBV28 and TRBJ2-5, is DVKVTQSSRYLVKRTGEKVFLECVQDMDHENMFWYRQDPGLGLRLIYFSYDVKMKEKGDIPEGYSVSREKKERFSLILESASTNQTSMYLCASTLGTSGQETQYFGPGTRLLVL.

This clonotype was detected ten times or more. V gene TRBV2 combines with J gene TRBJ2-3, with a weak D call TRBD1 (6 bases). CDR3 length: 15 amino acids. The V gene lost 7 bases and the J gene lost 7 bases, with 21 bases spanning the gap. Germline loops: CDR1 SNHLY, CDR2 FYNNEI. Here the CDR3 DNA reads TGTGCCAGCACGGTACAGGGCCCGAGTGTTTATACGCAGTATTTT. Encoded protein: CASTVQGPSVYTQYF.

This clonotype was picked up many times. DNA of the CDR3: TGTGCCTGGAGTGGAGGGGGCTTAGCCAATCAGCCCCAGCATTTT. Amino acid sequence: CAWSGGGLANQPQHF. The chain links TRBV30 to TRBJ1-5, with 7 bases fitting TRBD1. CDR1 GTSNPN and CDR2 SVGIG come from the germline V gene (reference sequence). The trim removed 1 base at V and 3 bases at J, leaving 6 bases unmatched. The CDR3 loop spans 15 amino acids.

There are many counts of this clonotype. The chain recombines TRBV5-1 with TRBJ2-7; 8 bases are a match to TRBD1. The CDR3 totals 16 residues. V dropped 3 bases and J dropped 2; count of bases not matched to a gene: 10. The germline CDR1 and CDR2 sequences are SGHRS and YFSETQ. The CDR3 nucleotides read TGCGCCAGCAGCTGGCCCACAGGGGGAGCTACCTACGAGCAGTACTTC. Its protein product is CASSWPTGGATYEQYF.

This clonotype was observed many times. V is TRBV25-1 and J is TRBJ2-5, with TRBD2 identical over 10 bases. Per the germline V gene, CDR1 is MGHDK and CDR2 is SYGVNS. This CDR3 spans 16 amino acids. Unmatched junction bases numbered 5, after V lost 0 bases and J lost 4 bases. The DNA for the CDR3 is TGTGCCAGCAGTGAATATAGGCTAGCGGGAGCAGAGACCCAGTACTTC. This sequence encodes CASSEYRLAGAETQYF.

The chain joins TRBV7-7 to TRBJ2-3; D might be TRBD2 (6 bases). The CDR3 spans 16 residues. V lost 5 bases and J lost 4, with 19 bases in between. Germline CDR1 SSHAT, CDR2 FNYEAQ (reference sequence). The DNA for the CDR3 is TGTGCCAGCAGCCCAATCACCCCGGAGGGCTCAGATACGCAGTATTTT. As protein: CASSPITPEGSDTQYF.

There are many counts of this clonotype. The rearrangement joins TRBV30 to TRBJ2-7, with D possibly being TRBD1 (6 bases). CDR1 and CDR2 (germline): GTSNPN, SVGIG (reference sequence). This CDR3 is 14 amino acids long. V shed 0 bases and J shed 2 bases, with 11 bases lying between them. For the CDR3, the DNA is TGTGCCTGGAGTGTCGGGACACCAACCTACGAGCAGTACTTC. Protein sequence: CAWSVGTPTYEQYF.

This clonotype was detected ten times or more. The CDR3 DNA reads TGCAGTGCTAGAGATTCCGCAGGTTATCACTATGGCTACACCTTC. Protein sequence: CSARDSAGYHYGYTF. The V and J genes are TRBV20-1 and TRBJ1-2; D not certain. This CDR3 comprises 15 residues. V shed 0 bases and J shed 3 bases, with 14 bases lying between them. Germline V gene sequence: CDR1 DFQATT, CDR2 SNEGSKA (reference sequence).

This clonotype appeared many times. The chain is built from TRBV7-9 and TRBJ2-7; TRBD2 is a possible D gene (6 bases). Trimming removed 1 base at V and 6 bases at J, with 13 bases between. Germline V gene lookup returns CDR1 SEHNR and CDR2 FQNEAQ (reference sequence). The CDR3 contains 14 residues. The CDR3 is CASSLDARGSEQYF. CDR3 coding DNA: TGTGCCAGCAGCTTAGATGCCCGGGGGAGCGAGCAGTACTTC. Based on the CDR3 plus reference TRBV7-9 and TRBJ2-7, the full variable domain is DTGVSQNPRHKITKRGQNVTFRCDPISEHNRLYWYRQTLGQGPEFLTYFQNEAQLEKSRLLSDRFSAERPKGSFSTLEIQRTEQGDSAMYLCASSLDARGSEQYFGPGTRLTVT.

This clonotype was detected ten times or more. The CDR3 loop reads CASRSTSGEKDTQYF. The DNA for the CDR3 is TGTGCCAGCAGATCTACTAGCGGGGAGAAGGATACGCAGTATTTT. V and J are TRBV3-1 and TRBJ2-3; 10 bases align to TRBD2. Germline CDR1 and CDR2: LGHDT and YNNKEL (reference sequence). After removal of 6 bases from V and 6 bases from J, the junction contained 9 bases not matched to a gene. The CDR3 runs 15 residues.

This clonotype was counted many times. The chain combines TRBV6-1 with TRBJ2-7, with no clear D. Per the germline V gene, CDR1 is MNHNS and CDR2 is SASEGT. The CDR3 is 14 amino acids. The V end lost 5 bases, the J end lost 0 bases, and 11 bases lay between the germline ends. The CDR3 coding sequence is TGTGCCAGCAGTATGGCTCCGAGCTCCTACGAGCAGTACTTC. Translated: CASSMAPSSYEQYF.

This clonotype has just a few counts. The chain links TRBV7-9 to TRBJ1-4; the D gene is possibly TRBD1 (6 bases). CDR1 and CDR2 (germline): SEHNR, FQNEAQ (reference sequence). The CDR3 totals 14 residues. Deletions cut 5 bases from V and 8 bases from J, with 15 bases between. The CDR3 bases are TGTGCCAGCAGCCAGGGACAAGGATGGGAAAAACTGTTTTTT. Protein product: CASSQGQGWEKLFF.

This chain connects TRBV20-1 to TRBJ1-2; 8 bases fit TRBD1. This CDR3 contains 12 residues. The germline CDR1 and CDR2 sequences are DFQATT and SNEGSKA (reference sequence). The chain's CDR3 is CSSTGDNYGYTF. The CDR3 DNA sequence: TGCAGCTCGACAGGGGACAACTATGGCTACACCTTC.

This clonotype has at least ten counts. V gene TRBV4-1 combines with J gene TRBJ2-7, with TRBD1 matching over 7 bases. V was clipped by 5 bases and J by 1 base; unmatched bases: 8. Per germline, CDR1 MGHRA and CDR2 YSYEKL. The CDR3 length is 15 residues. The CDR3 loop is CASSYRGGVSYEQYF. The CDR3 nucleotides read TGCGCCAGCAGCTACAGGGGTGGGGTATCCTACGAGCAGTACTTC.